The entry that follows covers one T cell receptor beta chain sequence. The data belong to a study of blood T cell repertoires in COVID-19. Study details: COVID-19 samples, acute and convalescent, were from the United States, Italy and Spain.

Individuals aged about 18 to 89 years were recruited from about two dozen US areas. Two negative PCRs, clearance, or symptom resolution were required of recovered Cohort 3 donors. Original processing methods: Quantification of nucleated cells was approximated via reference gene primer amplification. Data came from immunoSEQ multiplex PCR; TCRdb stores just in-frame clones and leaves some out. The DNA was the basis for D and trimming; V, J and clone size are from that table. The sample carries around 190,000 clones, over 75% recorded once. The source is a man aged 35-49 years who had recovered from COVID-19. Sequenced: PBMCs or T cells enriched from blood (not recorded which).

The CDR3 DNA sequence: TGTGCCAGCAGCAAAGCGAGGAGGAGAGCTTTCTTT. This encodes CASSKARRRAFF. The gene calls are TRBV21-1 and TRBJ1-1. TRBV21-1 is a listed pseudogene. The CDR3 runs to 12 residues.